What follows are 13 T cell receptor beta chains derived from one specimen sequenced in a study of blood T cell repertoires in COVID-19. TCRdb's copy holds only in-frame clones and misses some; the assay was immunoSEQ multiplex PCR. The table lists around 150,000 clones, 80% of them singletons, with 3% to 4% in the top ten. The sample consisted of PBMCs or T cells enriched from blood (not recorded which). These receptors came from a woman aged 55-75 years who had recovered from COVID-19.

V gene TRBV7-9 combines with J gene TRBJ2-2, with D perhaps matching TRBD2 (5 bases). Germline CDR1 SEHNR, CDR2 FQNEAQ (reference sequence). Trimming stripped 7 bases from V and 5 bases from J, with 20 bases between. The CDR3 loop spans 16 amino acids. CDR3 DNA: TGTGCCAGCACCTCTGGGGTCAATACGGGGACCGGGGAGCTGTTTTTT. It is translated as CASTSGVNTGTGELFF. Together with reference TRBV7-9 and TRBJ2-2, the CDR3 gives the full variable domain: DTGVSQNPRHKITKRGQNVTFRCDPISEHNRLYWYRQTLGQGPEFLTYFQNEAQLEKSRLLSDRFSAERPKGSFSTLEIQRTEQGDSAMYLCASTSGVNTGTGELFFGEGSRLTVL.

This chain joins TRBV5-4 and TRBJ2-5, with 7 bases identical to TRBD1. CDR1 is SGHNT, CDR2 YYREEE, per germline (reference sequence). CDR3 length: 14 residues. Trimming at V came to 4 bases and at J to 1 base, leaving 4 bases not matched to a gene. The DNA for the CDR3 is TGTGCCAGCAGCATCCGGGACAGCCAAGAGACCCAGTACTTC. Its protein is CASSIRDSQETQYF.

This chain links TRBV5-4 with TRBJ2-3, with D perhaps TRBD2 (5 bases). Germline values: CDR1 SGHNT, CDR2 YYREEE (reference sequence). V dropped 1 base and J dropped 3 bases, with 12 bases sitting between them. The length of the CDR3 is 15 residues. Here the CDR3 reads CASSLWTGYTDTQYF. CDR3 nucleotides: TGTGCCAGCAGCTTGTGGACGGGATATACAGATACGCAGTATTTT.

V is TRBV12-3 or TRBV12-4 and J is TRBJ2-2; possibly TRBD2 for D (5 bases). Trimming took off 3 bases at V and 7 bases at J, with 9 bases between the two ends. The CDR3 has 13 amino acids. The CDR3 bases are TGTGCCAGCAGTTTGACGGGGAGCGGGGAGCTGTTTTTT. It specifies CASSLTGSGELFF.

V usage is TRBV19 and J usage is TRBJ2-7, with a weak D call TRBD2 (6 bases). V gave up 6 bases and J gave up 3 bases, with 18 bases separating them. This CDR3 is 15 amino acids long. In germline, CDR1 is LNHDA, CDR2 SQIVND (reference sequence). The CDR3 DNA sequence: TGTGCCAGTAGAGCGGGCCAATGGGTTGGCTACGAGCAGTACTTC. Protein: CASRAGQWVGYEQYF.

V is TRBV18 and J is TRBJ1-2, with D unclear. This CDR3 spans 14 amino acids. V was cut by 6 bases and J by 4 bases, with 15 bases left in between. CDR1 is KGHSH and CDR2 is LQKENI in the germline V gene. CDR3 sequence: CASSPSTEAYGYTF. Here the CDR3 DNA reads TGTGCCAGCTCGCCTTCGACGGAGGCCTATGGCTACACCTTC.

CDR3 loop: CASSAGGGYTDTQYF. In DNA, the CDR3 is TGTGCCAGCAGCGCAGGCGGGGGGTACACAGATACGCAGTATTTT. V is TRBV9 and J is TRBJ2-3; 8 positions agree with TRBD2. The CDR3 spans 15 residues. Looked up from germline, CDR1 is SGDLS and CDR2 is YYNGEE. V lost 3 bases and J lost 2; bases outside the gene matches: 5.

This chain links TRBV27 with TRBJ2-3, with D maybe TRBD1 (6 bases). Trimming stripped 4 bases from V and 4 bases from J, with 24 bases between. CDR1 is MNHEY, CDR2 SMNVEV, per germline (reference sequence). The CDR3 has 18 amino acids. The CDR3 loop reads CASSYLTKQGPLADTQYF. The CDR3 DNA reads as TGTGCCAGCAGTTATCTCACCAAACAGGGCCCCCTCGCAGATACGCAGTATTTT.

The V and J genes are TRBV19 and TRBJ2-1; 7 bases line up with TRBD2. V lost 3 bases, J lost 2 bases, and 7 bases stayed unmatched. CDR3 length: 16 residues. The germline V gene encodes CDR1 LNHDA and CDR2 SQIVND (reference sequence). The CDR3 here is CASSMTASGAYNEQFF. The CDR3 nucleotides are TGTGCCAGTAGTATGACGGCTAGCGGAGCCTACAATGAGCAGTTCTTC.

CDR3 loop: CASSQDASLNEKLFF. The CDR3 coding sequence is TGTGCCAGCAGCCAAGATGCGTCACTGAATGAAAAACTGTTTTTT. The chain carries TRBV3-1 (or the pseudogene TRBV3-2) and TRBJ1-4; D ambiguous. Germline V gives CDR1 LGHDT, CDR2 YNNKEL (reference sequence). V gave up 0 bases and J gave up 5 bases, with 10 bases separating them. This CDR3 spans 15 amino acids.

This sequence joins TRBV12-3 or TRBV12-4 and TRBJ1-2, with TRBD1 identical over 7 bases. V was pared by 5 bases and J by 5 bases, with 5 bases of the junction left unmatched. The CDR3 is made up of 13 amino acids. CDR3 nucleotide sequence: TGTGCCAGCAGTACGGGACAGACATATGGCTACACCTTC. This codes for CASSTGQTYGYTF.

For the CDR3, the DNA is TGTGCCCCCGCCGGCGGGGCTGGGGCCAACGTCCTGACTTTC. Translating gives CAPAGGAGANVLTF. This chain uses TRBV7-9 with TRBJ2-6; a possible D gene is TRBD2 (6 bases). V was cut by 11 bases and J by 2 bases, with 13 bases left in between. CDR3 length: 14 residues. The germline gives CDR1 SEHNR, CDR2 FQNEAQ (reference sequence).

The V and J genes are TRBV12-3 or TRBV12-4 and TRBJ1-2, with D unresolved. With 4 bases removed from V and 9 bases from J, the gap between germline ends came to 12 bases. The CDR3 is 12 residues long. The CDR3 region is CASSSGVGSYTF. The CDR3 DNA follows: TGTGCCAGCAGTTCCGGGGTCGGAAGCTACACCTTC.